These 23 T cell receptor beta chains share one sample of origin, sequenced in a study of T cells in Graves' hyperthyroidism and ophthalmopathy. What was amplified from RNA transcripts were TCR beta CDR3 regions. First-round RT-PCR targeting the TCR CDR3 was performed with the HTBI primer set. Each CDR3 protein gets one entry after TCRdb re-called the multiplex PCR reads with MiXCR. The sample includes a few hundred thousand distinct CDR3 sequences, roughly 13% of them seen just once. Sequenced input: blood. All receptors derive from a woman aged 40-49 years with Graves' ophthalmopathy.

The chain is built from TRBV19 and TRBJ2-7; 7 nucleotides agree with TRBD1. The CDR3 is made up of 15 amino acids. The J segment lost 7 bases and the V segment lost 7 bases, leaving 16 bases of the junction unmatched. Germline V gene lookup returns CDR1 LNHDA and CDR2 SQIVND (reference sequence). The CDR3 loop reads CASMRSGGHLEEQYF. The CDR3 bases are TGTGCCAGTATGAGGTCAGGGGGTCACTTGGAAGAGCAGTACTTC.

In this sample, this clonotype turned up many times. The chain employs TRBV11-1 and TRBJ2-3; D may be TRBD2 (6 bases). The CDR3 covers 15 residues. Trimming cost V 2 bases and J 2 bases, with 11 bases left between them. Germline V lookup: CDR1 SGHAT, CDR2 FQDESV (reference sequence). CDR3 residues: CASSLLGGHTDTQYF. CDR3 nucleotides: TGTGCCAGCAGCTTACTCGGGGGTCACACAGATACGCAGTATTTT.

This clonotype was picked up many times. The chain combines TRBV7-6 with TRBJ2-7; the D gene is possibly TRBD1 (5 bases). The germline V gene encodes CDR1 SGHVS and CDR2 FNYEAQ. V was pared by 3 bases and J by 0 bases, with 12 bases between. The CDR3 spans 15 residues. The chain's CDR3 is CASSLAQGNSYEQYF. CDR3 bases: TGTGCCAGCAGCTTGGCCCAGGGCAACTCCTACGAGCAGTACTTC.

This clonotype was observed many times. The V gene is TRBV20-1, the J gene TRBJ2-3, with 9 bases matching TRBD2. In germline, CDR1 is DFQATT, CDR2 SNEGSKA (reference sequence). The CDR3 spans 17 residues. Germline trimming cut 6 bases from V and 0 bases from J; bases unmatched to any gene: 13. The CDR3 DNA is TGCAGTGCCTGGGGGGCGGGGGGGCCTTCTAGCACAGATACGCAGTATTTT. Translating it yields CSAWGAGGPSSTDTQYF.

This chain uses TRBV16 with TRBJ1-5; maybe TRBD1 (6 bases). Trimming pared 2 bases from V and 0 bases from J, leaving 11 bases between. The CDR3 has 16 residues. CDR1 and CDR2 (germline): KGHSY, FQNENV. The DNA of the CDR3 is TGTGCCAGCAGCCAAGGGACAAGAAATAGCAATCAGCCCCAGCATTTT. Its translation is CASSQGTRNSNQPQHF.

The rearrangement uses TRBV5-1 and TRBJ1-1, with D tentatively TRBD1 (5 bases). This CDR3 has 13 amino acids. Between the trimmed V and J ends, which lost 4 bases and 5 bases, there was a span of 12 bases. The germline V gene encodes CDR1 SGHRS and CDR2 YFSETQ. CDR3 protein: CASSLRKGTEAFF. The DNA for the CDR3 is TGCGCCAGCAGCCTCCGCAAGGGGACTGAAGCTTTCTTT.

The V call is TRBV6-1, the J call TRBJ2-7, with 9 bases lining up with TRBD1. Trimming took 6 bases from V and 0 from J; bases not matched to a gene: 6. The CDR3 sequence is 15 residues long. CDR1 MNHNS and CDR2 SASEGT come from the germline V gene. The CDR3 region has the DNA TGTGCCAGCAGAACCGGACAGGGGAGCTCCTACGAGCAGTACTTC. Translating gives CASRTGQGSSYEQYF.

This clonotype was seen ten or more times. This rearrangement joins TRBV3-1 to TRBJ1-1, with 9 bases fitting TRBD1. Germline CDR1 LGHDT, CDR2 YNNKEL (reference sequence). This CDR3 spans 16 amino acids. V lost 5 bases and J lost 0; bases outside the gene matches: 7. Here the CDR3 DNA reads TGTGCCAGCAGCTTCCGTGGACAGGGGATGAACACTGAAGCTTTCTTT. Its protein product is CASSFRGQGMNTEAFF.

At least ten counts were recorded for this clonotype. The J gene is TRBJ1-5, the V gene TRBV20-1; possible D gene TRBD1, 6 bases. This CDR3 is 13 amino acids long. CDR1 is DFQATT, CDR2 SNEGSKA, per germline (reference sequence). V shed 6 bases and J shed 2 bases, with 11 bases lying between them. CDR3 DNA: TGCAGTGCGGAACGACAGGGCAATCAGCCCCAGCATTTT. Its protein product is CSAERQGNQPQHF.

This clonotype was found many times. This chain connects TRBV12-3 or TRBV12-4 to TRBJ2-1, with TRBD2 matching over 12 bases. Germline trimming cut 6 bases from V and 4 bases from J; bases unmatched to any gene: 4. The CDR3 spans 15 residues. The CDR3: CASRPTSGGYNEQFF. In DNA form, the CDR3 reads TGTGCCAGCAGACCGACTAGCGGGGGTTACAATGAGCAGTTCTTC.

The chain combines TRBV7-9 with TRBJ2-3, with 7 bases identical to TRBD2. This CDR3 region has 14 residues. With V trimmed by 3 bases and J by 5 bases, 5 bases remained unmatched. The V gene's germline CDR1 is SEHNR and CDR2 FQNEAQ (reference sequence). The CDR3: CASSFSSGRDTQYF. The CDR3 region has the DNA TGTGCCAGCAGCTTCTCTAGCGGTAGAGATACGCAGTATTTT. The full variable domain, rest sourced from reference TRBV7-9 and TRBJ2-3, is DTGVSQNPRHKITKRGQNVTFRCDPISEHNRLYWYRQTLGQGPEFLTYFQNEAQLEKSRLLSDRFSAERPKGSFSTLEIQRTEQGDSAMYLCASSFSSGRDTQYFGPGTRLTVL.

This clonotype was observed a handful of times. The CDR3, as DNA: TGTGCCAGCTCACCTTTACCCGCCTATGGCTACACCTTC. Amino acids: CASSPLPAYGYTF. This chain connects TRBV18 to TRBJ1-2; no reliable D call. The CDR3 length is 13 residues. V was shortened by 3 bases and J by 4 bases, with 9 bases between the two germline ends. Germline-derived CDR1 and CDR2 are KGHSH and LQKENI.

This clonotype appeared many times. The chain links TRBV6-6 to TRBJ2-7; possibly TRBD1 for D (6 bases). The CDR3 totals 14 residues. V dropped 2 bases and J dropped 4 bases, with 12 bases sitting between them. The germline V gene encodes CDR1 MNHNY and CDR2 SVGAGI (reference sequence). CDR3 coding DNA: TGTGCCAGCAGTTACACAGGGAGAGGGTACGAGCAGTACTTC. This gives the protein CASSYTGRGYEQYF.

This clonotype was seen repeatedly, ten times or more. This rearrangement joins TRBV20-1 to TRBJ2-7; the D is unclear. Trimming pared 0 bases from V and 3 bases from J, leaving 15 bases between. The CDR3 consists of 15 residues. The germline CDR1 and CDR2 sequences are DFQATT and SNEGSKA (reference sequence). The DNA for the CDR3 is TGCAGTGCTAGAGACCCCCAGCGTGGGAACTACGAGCAGTACTTC. It codes for CSARDPQRGNYEQYF.

The sample holds a few counts of this clonotype. CDR3 protein: CASSIVERRSGNTIYF. DNA for the CDR3: TGTGCCAGCAGCATAGTGGAGAGGCGCTCTGGAAACACCATATATTTT. This chain connects TRBV6-1 to TRBJ1-3; D is undetermined. The CDR3 covers 16 residues. Germline V gene lookup returns CDR1 MNHNS and CDR2 SASEGT. Deletions cut 6 bases from V and 0 bases from J, with 15 bases between.

Regarding this clonotype: Sequence at one end of the junction differs from germline and may be a read error. The chain couples TRBV6-2 or TRBV6-3 to TRBJ2-2; 8 bases map to TRBD2. Germline V gives CDR1 MNHEY, CDR2 SVGEGT. CDR3 length: 18 amino acids. CDR3 DNA: TGTGCCAGCAGCTACCAGACTCCGGGACTAGGGAACACCGGGGAGCCGTTTTTT. The encoded protein is CASSYQTPGLGNTGEPFF.

This clonotype was found many times. This chain joins TRBV7-8 and TRBJ1-2, with unresolved D. The CDR3 has 15 amino acids. V was pared by 5 bases and J by 7 bases, with 20 bases between. The germline CDR1 and CDR2 sequences are SGHVS and FQNEAQ. CDR3 in amino acids: CASSNSPAQSVGYTF. CDR3 in DNA: TGTGCCAGCAGCAACTCCCCGGCACAGTCGGTTGGCTACACCTTC. Based on the CDR3 plus reference TRBV7-8 and TRBJ1-2, the full variable domain is GAGVSQSPRYKVAKRGQDVALRCDPISGHVSLFWYQQALGQGPEFLTYFQNEAQLDKSGLPSDRFFAERPEGSVSTLKIQRTQQEDSAVYLCASSNSPAQSVGYTFGSGTRLTVV.

The chain combines TRBV29-1 with TRBJ2-7; D perhaps matches TRBD2 (6 bases). There are 15 residues in the CDR3. Germline lookup yields CDR1 SQVTM and CDR2 ANQGSEA. V lost 4 bases to trimming and J lost 3 bases, with 19 bases between them. The CDR3: CSVVGVEGLYYEQYF. DNA for the CDR3: TGCAGCGTTGTTGGGGTGGAGGGACTCTACTACGAGCAGTACTTC.

Ten or more counts support this clonotype. CDR3 in DNA: TGTGCCAGCAGGTCCGGACTAGCGGGCTTTTCCGGGGAGCTGTTTTTT. Its translation is CASRSGLAGFSGELFF. The chain carries TRBV12-3 or TRBV12-4 and TRBJ2-2; 11 nucleotides align to TRBD2. There are 16 residues in the CDR3. J was trimmed by 6 bases and V by 6 bases; bases with no gene match: 9.

This clonotype was detected many times. The gene calls are TRBV15 and TRBJ1-4; 9 nucleotides match TRBD1. The CDR3 sequence is 15 residues long. The V gene end was trimmed by 5 bases and the J gene end by 7 bases; junction bases not matched to a gene: 8. CDR1 is LNHNV, CDR2 YYDKDF, per germline (reference sequence). The CDR3 bases are TGTGCCACCAGCGGATCGACAGGGGGGATTGAAAAACTGTTTTTT. It specifies CATSGSTGGIEKLFF.

This clonotype was seen at least ten times. V and J are TRBV20-1 and TRBJ2-5; 8 bases line up with TRBD2. CDR1 is DFQATT and CDR2 is SNEGSKA in the germline V gene (reference sequence). The CDR3 spans 14 residues. The trim removed 5 bases at V and 5 bases at J, leaving 10 bases unmatched. This CDR3 is CSAFGAGAGETQYF. The DNA for the CDR3 is TGCAGTGCTTTCGGAGCGGGGGCGGGGGAGACCCAGTACTTC.

This clonotype was counted at least ten times. The rearrangement uses TRBV3-1 and TRBJ2-7; TRBD2 might be the D (5 bases). V gave up 5 bases and J gave up 7 bases, with 9 bases separating them. CDR1 is LGHDT and CDR2 is YNNKEL in the germline V gene (reference sequence). The CDR3 extends over 11 amino acids. The chain's CDR3 is CASSSSREQYF. Written as DNA, the CDR3 is TGTGCCAGCAGCTCTAGCCGGGAGCAGTACTTC.

J is TRBJ2-5 and V is TRBV6-1; TRBD1 is a possible D gene (6 bases). Germline CDR1 and CDR2: MNHNS and SASEGT. Trimming left V 5 bases short and J 9 bases short, with 19 bases between. This CDR3 has 14 residues. For the CDR3, the DNA is TGTGCCAGCAGTCCGGGACACGGATCGGAGGCCCAGTACTTC. This encodes CASSPGHGSEAQYF.